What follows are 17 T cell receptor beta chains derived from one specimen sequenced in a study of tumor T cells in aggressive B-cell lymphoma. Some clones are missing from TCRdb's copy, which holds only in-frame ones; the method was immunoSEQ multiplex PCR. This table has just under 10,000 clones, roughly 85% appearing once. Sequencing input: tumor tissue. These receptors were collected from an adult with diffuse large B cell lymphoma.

The CDR3 region has the DNA TGCGCCAGCAGCTTGCAGGGTGACGGGACCCAGTACTTC. Translating gives CASSLQGDGTQYF. The chain uses TRBV5-1 and TRBJ2-5; possibly TRBD1 for D (5 bases). Per the germline V gene, CDR1 is SGHRS and CDR2 is YFSETQ. V dropped 1 base and J dropped 7 bases, with 11 bases sitting between them. The CDR3 has 13 residues.

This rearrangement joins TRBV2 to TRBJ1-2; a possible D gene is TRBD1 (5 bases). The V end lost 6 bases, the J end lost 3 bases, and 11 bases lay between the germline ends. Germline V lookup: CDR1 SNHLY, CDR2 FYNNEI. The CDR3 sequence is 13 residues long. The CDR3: CASSPGADYGYTF. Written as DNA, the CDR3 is TGTGCCAGCAGCCCTGGGGCGGACTATGGCTACACCTTC.

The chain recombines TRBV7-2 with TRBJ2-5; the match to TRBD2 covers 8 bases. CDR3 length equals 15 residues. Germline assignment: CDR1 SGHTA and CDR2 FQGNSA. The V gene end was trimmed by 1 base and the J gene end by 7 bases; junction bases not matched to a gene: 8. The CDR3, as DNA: TGTGCCAGCAGCTTAGAGAGCGGGAGATTAGGGACCCAGTACTTC. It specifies CASSLESGRLGTQYF.

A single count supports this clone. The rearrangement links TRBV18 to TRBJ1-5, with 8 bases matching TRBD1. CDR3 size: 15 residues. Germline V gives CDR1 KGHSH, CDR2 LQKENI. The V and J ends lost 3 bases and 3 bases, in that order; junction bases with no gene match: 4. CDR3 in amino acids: CASSPDRVPNQPQHF. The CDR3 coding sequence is TGTGCCAGCTCACCGGACAGGGTCCCCAATCAGCCCCAGCATTTT.

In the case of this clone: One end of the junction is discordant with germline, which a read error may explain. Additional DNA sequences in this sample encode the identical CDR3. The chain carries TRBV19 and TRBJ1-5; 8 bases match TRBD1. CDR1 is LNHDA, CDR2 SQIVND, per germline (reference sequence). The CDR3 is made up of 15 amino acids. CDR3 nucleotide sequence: TGTGCCAGTAGATCGGGGACAGGACTCAATCAACCCCAGCATTTT. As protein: CASRSGTGLNQPQHF.

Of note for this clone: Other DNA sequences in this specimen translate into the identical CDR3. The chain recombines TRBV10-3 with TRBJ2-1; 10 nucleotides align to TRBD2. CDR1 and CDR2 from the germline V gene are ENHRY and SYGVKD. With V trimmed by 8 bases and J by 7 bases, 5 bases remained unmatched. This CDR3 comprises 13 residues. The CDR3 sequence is CAIGLAVYNEQFF. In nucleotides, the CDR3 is TGTGCCATCGGACTAGCGGTTTATAATGAGCAGTTCTTC.

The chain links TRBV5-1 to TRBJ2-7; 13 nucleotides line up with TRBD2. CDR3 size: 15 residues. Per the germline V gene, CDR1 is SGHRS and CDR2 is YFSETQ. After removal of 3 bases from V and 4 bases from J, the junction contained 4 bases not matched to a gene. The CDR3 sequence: CASSSRTSGSYEQYF. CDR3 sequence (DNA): TGCGCCAGCAGCTCCAGGACTAGCGGGAGTTACGAGCAGTACTTC.

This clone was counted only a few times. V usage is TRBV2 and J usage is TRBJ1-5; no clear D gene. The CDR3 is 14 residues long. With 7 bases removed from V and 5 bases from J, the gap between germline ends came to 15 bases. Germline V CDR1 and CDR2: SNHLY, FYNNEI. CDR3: CASTFRRYDQPQHF. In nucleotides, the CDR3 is TGTGCCAGCACTTTCCGCCGGTATGATCAGCCCCAGCATTTT. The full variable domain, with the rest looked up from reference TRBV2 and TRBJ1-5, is EPEVTQTPSHQVTQMGQEVILRCVPISNHLYFYWYRQILGQKVEFLVSFYNNEISEKSEIFDDQFSVERPDGSNFTLKIRSTKLEDSAMYFCASTFRRYDQPQHFGDGTRLSIL.

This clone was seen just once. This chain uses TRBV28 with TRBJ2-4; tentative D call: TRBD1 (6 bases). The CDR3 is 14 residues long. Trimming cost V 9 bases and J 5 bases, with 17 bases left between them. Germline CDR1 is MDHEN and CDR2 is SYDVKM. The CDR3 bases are TGTGCCAGTGCCCAGGGTGGGGGCCAAAACATTCAGTACTTC. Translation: CASAQGGGQNIQYF.

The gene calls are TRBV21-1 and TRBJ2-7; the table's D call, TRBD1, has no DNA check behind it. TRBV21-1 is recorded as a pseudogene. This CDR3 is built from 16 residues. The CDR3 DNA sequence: TGTGCCAGCAGCAAAGCAGCAGGACAGGACCTCTACGAGCAGTACTTC. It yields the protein CASSKAAGQDLYEQYF.

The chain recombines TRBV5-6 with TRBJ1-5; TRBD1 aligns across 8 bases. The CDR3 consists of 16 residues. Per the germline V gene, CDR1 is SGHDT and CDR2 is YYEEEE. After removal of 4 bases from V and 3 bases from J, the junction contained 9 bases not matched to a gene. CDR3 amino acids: CASSLIKQGANQPQHF. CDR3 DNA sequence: TGTGCCAGCAGCCTCATAAAGCAGGGGGCCAATCAGCCCCAGCATTTT.

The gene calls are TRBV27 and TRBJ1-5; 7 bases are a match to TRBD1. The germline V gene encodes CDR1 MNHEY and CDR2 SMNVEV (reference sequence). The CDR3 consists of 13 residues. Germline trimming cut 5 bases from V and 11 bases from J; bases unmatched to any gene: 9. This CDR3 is CASSRDSLTAQHF. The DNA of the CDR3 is TGTGCCAGCAGTCGGGACAGCCTTACGGCCCAGCATTTT.

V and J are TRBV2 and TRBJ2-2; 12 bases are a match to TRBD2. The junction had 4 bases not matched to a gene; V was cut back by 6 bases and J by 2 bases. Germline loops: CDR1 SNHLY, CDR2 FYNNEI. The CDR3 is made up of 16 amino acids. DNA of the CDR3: TGTGCCAGCAGGGCCGGACTAGCGGGAAACACCGGGGAGCTGTTTTTT. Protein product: CASRAGLAGNTGELFF.

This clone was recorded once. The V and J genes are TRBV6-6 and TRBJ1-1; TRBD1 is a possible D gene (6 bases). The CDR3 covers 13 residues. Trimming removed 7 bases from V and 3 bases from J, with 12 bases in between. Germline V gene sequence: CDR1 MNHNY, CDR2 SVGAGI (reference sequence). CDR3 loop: CASTEDRDTEAFF. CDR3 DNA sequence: TGTGCCAGCACCGAGGACAGAGACACTGAAGCTTTCTTT.

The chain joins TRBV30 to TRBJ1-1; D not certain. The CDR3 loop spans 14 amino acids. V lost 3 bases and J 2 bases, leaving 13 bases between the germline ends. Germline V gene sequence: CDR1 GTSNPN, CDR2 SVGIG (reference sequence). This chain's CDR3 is CAWSRLSPNTEAFF. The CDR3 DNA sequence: TGTGCCTGGAGCAGACTATCTCCTAACACTGAAGCTTTCTTT.

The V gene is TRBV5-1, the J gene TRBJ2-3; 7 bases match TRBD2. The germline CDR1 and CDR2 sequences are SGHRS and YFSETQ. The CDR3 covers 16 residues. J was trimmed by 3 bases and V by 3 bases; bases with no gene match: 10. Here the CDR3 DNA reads TGCGCCAGCAGCTCGGGAGCTACCGGGAGGACAGATACGCAGTATTTT. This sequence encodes CASSSGATGRTDTQYF.

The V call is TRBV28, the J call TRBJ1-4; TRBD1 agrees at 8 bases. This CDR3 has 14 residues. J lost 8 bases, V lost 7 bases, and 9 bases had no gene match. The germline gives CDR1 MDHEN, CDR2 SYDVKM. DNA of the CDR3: TGTGCCAGCAACTCAGGGGGCGCGGGGGAAAAACTGTTTTTT. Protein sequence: CASNSGGAGEKLFF. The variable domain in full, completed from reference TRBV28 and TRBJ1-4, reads DVKVTQSSRYLVKRTGEKVFLECVQDMDHENMFWYRQDPGLGLRLIYFSYDVKMKEKGDIPEGYSVSREKKERFSLILESASTNQTSMYLCASNSGGAGEKLFFGSGTQLSVL.